A single sample is the source of the 21 T cell receptor beta chains below, sequenced in a study of identical twins. Using its own MiXCR run on the 5' RACE reads, TCRdb lists one record per CDR3 protein. The sample records about 570,000 distinct CDR3 sequences, 7.5% to 10% being singletons. A further study also used this sample, focusing on yellow fever vaccine responses in identical twins.

Sequencing used PBMCs. These receptors originate from a woman younger than 30 in good health.

This clonotype was detected only a few times. This chain uses TRBV11-2 with TRBJ2-4; D may correspond to TRBD1 or TRBD2 (6 bases each). The length of the CDR3 is 16 residues. Germline V CDR1 and CDR2: SGHAT, FQNNGV. The ends were cut back, 5 bases at V and 0 bases at J, with 14 bases in the middle. The CDR3 sequence: CASSGGPDIAKNIQYF. Here the CDR3 DNA reads TGTGCCAGCAGCGGGGGGCCAGATATAGCCAAAAACATTCAGTACTTC.

This clonotype showed up just a few times. The chain joins TRBV15 to TRBJ1-2; 7 nucleotides align to TRBD1. From germline, CDR1 is LNHNV and CDR2 YYDKDF (reference sequence). V lost 0 bases and J lost 4; bases outside the gene matches: 11. This CDR3 has 17 amino acids. CDR3 in amino acids: CATSRDIGGGTVYGYTF. The CDR3 nucleotides read TGTGCCACCAGCAGAGATATAGGGGGCGGAACCGTCTATGGCTACACCTTC.

This clonotype has a count of ten or more. The chain employs TRBV7-6 and TRBJ2-3; TRBD2 agrees at 7 bases. Germline trimming cut 1 base from V and 4 bases from J; bases unmatched to any gene: 5. Germline V gene data show CDR1 as SGHVS and CDR2 as FNYEAQ. This CDR3 region has 15 residues. In nucleotides, the CDR3 is TGTGCCAGCAGCTTAGGGGGTAGCGGGCCAGATACGCAGTATTTT. Its translation: CASSLGGSGPDTQYF.

In this sample, this clonotype turned up a few times. The chain uses TRBV11-2 and TRBJ2-1; D is undetermined. The V and J ends lost 2 bases and 13 bases respectively, with 15 bases between them. The V gene's germline CDR1 is SGHAT and CDR2 FQNNGV. This CDR3 is built from 13 residues. The DNA of the CDR3 is TGTGCCAGCAGCTTAAACGAGGACCTGTATCAGTTCTTC. Protein: CASSLNEDLYQFF.

This clonotype was seen only a few times. The V call is TRBV6-5, the J call TRBJ1-5, with D possibly TRBD1 on 5 matching bases. This CDR3 is 14 amino acids long. Germline V gene data show CDR1 as MNHEY and CDR2 as SVGAGI. Trimming left V 6 bases short and J 7 bases short, with 16 bases between. CDR3 bases: TGTGCCAGCAGCTACGCCCTGGGGGAACAGCCCCAGCATTTT. It specifies CASSYALGEQPQHF.

The rearrangement joins TRBV5-1 to TRBJ2-7; 9 nucleotides align to TRBD1. The germline V gene has CDR1 SGHRS and CDR2 YFSETQ. V lost 5 bases and J lost 5; bases outside the gene matches: 8. The CDR3 length is 14 residues. The CDR3 nucleotides are TGCGCCAGCAGGCCCGGGACAGGGACCCACGAGCAGTACTTC. This encodes CASRPGTGTHEQYF.

This clonotype was picked up many times. The rearrangement links TRBV7-6 to TRBJ2-5; D unresolved. Germline assignment: CDR1 SGHVS and CDR2 FNYEAQ. CDR3 length: 13 amino acids. V lost 0 bases and J 3 bases, leaving 5 bases between the germline ends. The CDR3 DNA follows: TGTGCCAGCAGCTTAGCCCGGAAAGAGACCCAGTACTTC. This encodes CASSLARKETQYF.

The chain employs TRBV25-1 and TRBJ2-7, with D possibly TRBD2 on 6 matching bases. Trimming removed 4 bases at V and 0 bases at J, with 22 bases between. Germline V CDR1 and CDR2: MGHDK, SYGVNS. CDR3 length: 18 amino acids. The CDR3 protein is CASSGPLIERATSYEQYF. The CDR3 region has the DNA TGTGCCAGCAGTGGCCCCCTTATTGAGCGGGCCACCTCCTACGAGCAGTACTTC.

The CDR3 nucleotides are TGTGCCAGCAGTTTAGTAGTTAGCGGGGGGTTCTACGAGCAGTACTTC. Protein: CASSLVVSGGFYEQYF. This chain connects TRBV12-3 or TRBV12-4 to TRBJ2-7; TRBD2 aligns across 10 bases. Losses at the gene ends were 1 base for V and 3 bases for J; bases not matched to a gene: 6. This CDR3 is 16 amino acids long.

The V gene is TRBV25-1, the J gene TRBJ1-6, with 9 bases that match TRBD1. The germline V gene has CDR1 MGHDK and CDR2 SYGVNS. The CDR3 is 15 amino acids. V lost 5 bases and J lost 9; bases outside the gene matches: 8. The CDR3 DNA reads as TGTGCCAGCAGTTCCCTAGACAGGGGGGGTTCACCCCTCCACTTT. Translation gives CASSSLDRGGSPLHF.

The genes are TRBV30 and TRBJ2-5; D is ambiguous. Germline V gives CDR1 GTSNPN, CDR2 SVGIG (reference sequence). CDR3 length: 12 residues. With 8 bases removed from V and 3 bases from J, the gap between germline ends came to 13 bases. The CDR3 loop reads CAGEAYKETQYF. The CDR3 nucleotides are TGTGCCGGAGAGGCGTATAAAGAGACCCAGTACTTC.

This clonotype was found many times. V usage is TRBV29-1 and J usage is TRBJ2-7, with TRBD1 matching over 7 bases. The V gene end was trimmed by 3 bases and the J gene end by 5 bases; junction bases not matched to a gene: 13. CDR3 size: 15 residues. Germline V gene lookup returns CDR1 SQVTM and CDR2 ANQGSEA. The CDR3 spells CSVDGVVGGFDEQYF. The CDR3 region has the DNA TGCAGCGTTGATGGGGTTGTAGGGGGCTTCGACGAGCAGTACTTC.

This clonotype was counted between two and nine times. The J gene is TRBJ1-2, the V gene TRBV4-1; D gene uncertain. V lost 0 bases, J lost 3 bases, and 11 bases lay in between. The V gene's germline CDR1 is MGHRA and CDR2 YSYEKL. The CDR3 covers 15 residues. The CDR3 nucleotides read TGCGCCAGCAGCCAAGATATGGACTCGGACTATGGCTACACCTTC. Translation: CASSQDMDSDYGYTF.

The V call is TRBV5-6, the J call TRBJ1-5; 8 bases align to TRBD1. This CDR3 contains 15 residues. V shed 0 bases and J 5 bases; nucleotides not matched to a gene: 4. CDR1 SGHDT and CDR2 YYEEEE come from the germline V gene. CDR3 region: CASSLGDRTHQPQHF. CDR3 DNA sequence: TGTGCCAGCAGCTTGGGGGACAGGACTCATCAGCCCCAGCATTTT. Based on the CDR3 plus reference TRBV5-6 and TRBJ1-5, the full variable domain is DAGVTQSPTHLIKTRGQQVTLRCSPKSGHDTVSWYQQALGQGPQFIFQYYEEEERQRGNFPDRFSGHQFPNYSSELNVNALLLGDSALYLCASSLGDRTHQPQHFGDGTRLSIL.

This clonotype was detected many times. J is TRBJ1-2 and V is TRBV7-9; D is unclear. The CDR3 length is 14 residues. The germline CDR1 and CDR2 sequences are SEHNR and FQNEAQ (reference sequence). V lost 2 bases, J lost 6 bases, and 13 bases lay in between. CDR3 in DNA: TGTGCCAGCAGCTTACTCGATCAATTAGATGGCTACACCTTC. Translation gives CASSLLDQLDGYTF.

This clonotype was seen repeatedly, ten times or more. This chain links TRBV5-5 with TRBJ2-1; TRBD2 agrees at 9 bases. Per germline, CDR1 SGHKS and CDR2 YYEKEE (reference sequence). J gave up 3 bases and V 2 bases, and 6 bases lay outside the gene matches. CDR3 length: 16 residues. CDR3 residues: CASSLDPAGGYNEQFF. The CDR3 coding sequence is TGTGCCAGCAGCTTAGACCCAGCGGGGGGCTACAATGAGCAGTTCTTC. The full variable domain, rest sourced from reference TRBV5-5 and TRBJ2-1, is DAGVTQSPTHLIKTRGQQVTLRCSPISGHKSVSWYQQVLGQGPQFIFQYYEKEERGRGNFPDRFSARQFPNYSSELNVNALLLGDSALYLCASSLDPAGGYNEQFFGPGTRLTVL.

As to this clonotype: Mismatch with germline at one junction end may stem from a read error. The V gene is TRBV7-9, the J gene TRBJ2-2; tentatively, D is TRBD1 (6 bases). Germline CDR1 reads SEHNR; CDR2 reads FQNEAQ (reference sequence). This CDR3 region has 15 residues. CDR3 DNA sequence: TGTGCCAGCAGCCTAGCAGTCGACAGGTCCGGGGAGCTGTTTTTT. Translated, it gives CASSLAVDRSGELFF.

This clonotype was counted a few times. The chain uses TRBV20-1 and TRBJ2-5, with a tentative D call TRBD2 (6 bases). This CDR3 contains 18 residues. V was clipped by 3 bases and J by 4 bases, with 27 bases between them. CDR1 is DFQATT, CDR2 SNEGSKA, per germline (reference sequence). CDR3 loop: CSASRSIRGKRRGETQYF. In DNA form, the CDR3 reads TGCAGTGCTAGTAGGAGTATTCGGGGGAAACGGCGCGGAGAGACCCAGTACTTC.

At least ten counts were recorded for this clonotype. V usage is TRBV12-3 or TRBV12-4 and J usage is TRBJ1-1; 8 bases line up with TRBD1. V gave up 6 bases and J gave up 6 bases; unmatched junction bases: 9. The CDR3 spans 14 residues. CDR3 sequence: CASSMTGALAEAFF. CDR3 DNA: TGTGCCAGCAGCATGACAGGGGCGCTGGCTGAAGCTTTCTTT.

V gene TRBV11-2 combines with J gene TRBJ2-3; D is uncertain. Trimming removed 0 bases at V and 3 bases at J, with 7 bases between. Germline V gives CDR1 SGHAT, CDR2 FQNNGV. The CDR3 length is 14 residues. The CDR3: CASSLDVKTDTQYF. The CDR3 DNA reads as TGTGCCAGCAGCTTAGACGTGAAGACAGATACGCAGTATTTT.

Many counts were recorded for this clonotype. V gene TRBV4-2 combines with J gene TRBJ2-7; TRBD1 aligns across 8 bases. Per germline, CDR1 LGHNA and CDR2 YNFKEQ. The J segment lost 3 bases and the V segment lost 4 bases, leaving 8 bases of the junction unmatched. The CDR3 covers 15 residues. The CDR3 coding sequence is TGTGCCAGCAGCCGGGATAGGACAGGGAACTACGAGCAGTACTTC. It yields the protein CASSRDRTGNYEQYF.